This TCR beta chain originates from a study of cytotoxic CD8 clonotypes in ibrutinib-treated CLL. Background on the study: Investigators reported approximately 25 partial and 2 complete responses; after median about 74 months, about 15 patients remained remitted and about twelve progressed. General observations from the study: Timing of sampling differed between sustained-remission and progressing patients. Contraction or stability on treatment characterized the public clonotypes, which were uncommon.

The germline V gene encodes CDR1 MNHNS and CDR2 SASEGT. V lost 2 bases, J lost 4 bases, and 24 bases lay in between. The CDR3 totals 18 residues. Regarding this clone: Its specificity is not known.

Profiling relied on immunoSEQ multiplex PCR, and the TCRdb table lists in-frame clones only, not all of them. Among around 30,000 clones, roughly 57% were seen once, and the ten largest hold about 5%. The TCR beta libraries used 2 to 2.5 micrograms of genomic DNA that came from cryopreserved PBMCs. This TCR was sampled from a human donor with chronic lymphocytic leukemia. Sample: PBMCs, taken before ibrutinib treatment. The genes are TRBV6-1 and TRBJ2-7; D might be TRBD1 or TRBD2, each matching 5 bases. CDR3 region: CASSEIHGTVGQAYEQYF. CDR3 coding DNA: TGTGCCAGCAGTGAAATTCACGGGACCGTCGGGCAAGCATACGAGCAGTACTTC.